A single sample is the source of the 32 T cell receptor beta chains below, sequenced in a study of graft-versus-host responses after intestinal transplantation. No cognate antigen is known for these TCRs. Generated by immunoSEQ multiplex PCR, the TCRdb table keeps only in-frame clones and is missing some. The sample lists 95,000 to 130,000 clones; 90% were seen once. The sample consisted of unstimulated CD4+ T cells sorted from spleen or lymph node cells, taken before intestinal transplant. The receptors originated from a human donor who received an intestinal transplant.

The gene calls are TRBV7-9 and TRBJ2-1; weak D call: TRBD1 (5 bases). The CDR3 has 13 residues. Trimming shortened V by 8 bases and J by 6 bases, and 14 bases separated the two germline ends. From germline, CDR1 is SEHNR and CDR2 FQNEAQ (reference sequence). CDR3 in DNA: TGTGCCAGCCGCCAGGGAAGCAGCAATGAGCAGTTCTTC. Residues: CASRQGSSNEQFF.

This chain links TRBV9 with TRBJ2-5, with a tentative D call TRBD2 (5 bases). Between the trimmed V and J ends, which lost 0 bases and 0 bases, there was a span of 15 bases. Germline CDR1 and CDR2: SGDLS and YYNGEE. CDR3 length equals 17 residues. The CDR3 nucleotides read TGTGCCAGCAGCGTAGGAGCTAGCTCCTCGTACCAAGAGACCCAGTACTTC. Residues: CASSVGASSSYQETQYF.

This clone was found once. The chain is built from TRBV19 and TRBJ1-6, with 8 bases fitting TRBD1. V gave up 6 bases and J gave up 10 bases; unmatched junction bases: 11. Per germline, CDR1 LNHDA and CDR2 SQIVND (reference sequence). CDR3 length: 15 residues. DNA of the CDR3: TGTGCCAGTAGGGAGCGGGACAGGAAAGGCTCACCCCTCCACTTT. It yields the protein CASRERDRKGSPLHF.

The CDR3 sequence: CASGLVDRHSNQPQHF. CDR3 sequence (DNA): TGTGCTAGTGGTTTGGTCGACCGACATAGCAATCAGCCCCAGCATTTT. This chain links TRBV12-5 with TRBJ1-5; D not resolved. The CDR3 runs 16 residues. Germline-derived CDR1 and CDR2 are LGHNT and FRNRAP. V lost 0 bases and J lost 0, with 9 bases in between.

V is TRBV4-1 and J is TRBJ2-7, with 7 bases aligning to TRBD2. The CDR3 is 14 residues long. The V gene's germline CDR1 is MGHRA and CDR2 YSYEKL. Trimming took 4 bases from V and 4 from J; bases not matched to a gene: 7. CDR3 sequence: CASSPLGGPYEQYF. The DNA for the CDR3 is TGCGCCAGCAGCCCACTGGGAGGGCCTTACGAGCAGTACTTC.

The chain joins TRBV5-6 to TRBJ1-1; D perhaps matches TRBD1 (6 bases). Germline loops: CDR1 SGHDT, CDR2 YYEEEE. The CDR3 has 13 residues. The V gene lost 2 bases and the J gene lost 9 bases, with 14 bases spanning the gap. The CDR3 DNA follows: TGTGCCAGCAGCTTCTGGACAGCCCGCCAAGCTTTCTTT. Translating gives CASSFWTARQAFF.

V and J are TRBV7-2 and TRBJ1-5, with a tentative D call TRBD1 (5 bases). The CDR3 has 14 amino acids. Germline-derived CDR1 and CDR2 are SGHTA and FQGNSA. Between the trimmed V and J ends, which lost 1 base and 7 bases, there was a span of 11 bases. The CDR3 bases are TGTGCCAGCAGCTTAGTACAGGTGGGACAGCCCCAGCATTTT. Its protein is CASSLVQVGQPQHF.

V and J are TRBV29-1 and TRBJ2-1, with 8 bases that match TRBD1. V gave up 6 bases and J gave up 6 bases; unmatched junction bases: 10. Germline V lookup: CDR1 SQVTM, CDR2 ANQGSEA. The CDR3 extends over 14 amino acids. CDR3 in DNA: TGCAGCGTCCGATTCCAGGGGGCGCCCAATGAGCAGTTCTTC. This translates into CSVRFQGAPNEQFF.

The chain combines TRBV28 with TRBJ1-5; tentatively, D is TRBD1 (6 bases). CDR1 MDHEN and CDR2 SYDVKM come from the germline V gene. This CDR3 is 15 amino acids long. V lost 5 bases, J lost 2 bases, and 13 bases lay in between. The CDR3 region has the DNA TGTGCCAGCAGTCCGGACAGTGGGGGCAATCAGCCCCAGCATTTT. Residues: CASSPDSGGNQPQHF.

J is TRBJ2-3 and V is TRBV5-1; D is undetermined. Between the trimmed V and J ends, which lost 1 base and 6 bases, there was a span of 15 bases. Germline CDR1 and CDR2: SGHRS and YFSETQ. There are 15 residues in the CDR3. CDR3 DNA sequence: TGCGCCAGCAGCTTGTACCTCGCCAGGCCGGATACGCAGTATTTT. Translating gives CASSLYLARPDTQYF.

The sample holds one count of this clone. V is TRBV30 and J is TRBJ2-7; 8 positions match TRBD1. CDR1 is GTSNPN and CDR2 is SVGIG in the germline V gene (reference sequence). V dropped 6 bases and J dropped 1; count of bases not matched to a gene: 11. The CDR3 is 15 amino acids. CDR3 sequence: CACIPRDRISYEQYF. CDR3 coding DNA: TGTGCCTGCATTCCAAGGGACAGGATATCCTACGAGCAGTACTTC.

The gene calls are TRBV6-5 and TRBJ2-5; perhaps TRBD2 as D (5 bases). The J call could be wrong; TRBJ2-7 is a better fit for the DNA end. The CDR3 covers 16 residues. Germline V gene data show CDR1 as MNHEY and CDR2 as SVGAGI. CDR3: CASSYSYREIRYEQYF. CDR3 coding DNA: TGTGCCAGCAGTTACTCGTACCGGGAAATACGGTACGAGCAGTACTTC.

The chain has TRBV4-3 and TRBJ1-5; 7 bases are a match to TRBD1. V was pared by 0 bases and J by 7 bases, with 6 bases of the junction left unmatched. The V gene's germline CDR1 is LGHNA and CDR2 YSLEER. The CDR3 totals 15 residues. The CDR3 DNA reads as TGCGCCAGCAGCCAAGAGGAGGGGGCAGGCCAGCCCCAGCATTTT. Its protein product is CASSQEEGAGQPQHF.

This chain joins TRBV5-5 and TRBJ2-7, with D possibly matching TRBD1 (6 bases). The germline V gene has CDR1 SGHKS and CDR2 YYEKEE (reference sequence). The CDR3 runs 12 residues. The germline V and J ends were trimmed by 6 bases and 3 bases, with 10 bases remaining between them. CDR3 sequence: CASTLQGYEQYF. The CDR3 DNA sequence: TGTGCCAGCACCCTACAGGGCTACGAGCAGTACTTC.

The chain combines TRBV4-3 with TRBJ2-5; tentative D call: TRBD1 (7 bases). The CDR3 totals 16 residues. V shed 0 bases and J shed 2 bases, with 13 bases lying between them. Germline CDR1 is LGHNA and CDR2 is YSLEER. The CDR3: CASSQDGRGDQETQYF. In nucleotides, the CDR3 is TGCGCCAGCAGCCAAGACGGCAGGGGGGATCAAGAGACCCAGTACTTC.

The chain couples TRBV19 to TRBJ1-1, with 8 positions matching TRBD1. CDR3 length: 13 residues. V shed 6 bases and J 5 bases; nucleotides not matched to a gene: 5. CDR1 and CDR2 (germline): LNHDA, SQIVND (reference sequence). CDR3 region: CASRDRDRTEAFF. The CDR3 DNA follows: TGTGCCAGTAGGGACAGGGATCGAACTGAAGCTTTCTTT.

The J gene is TRBJ2-1, the V gene TRBV18; D is possibly TRBD2 (5 bases). With 3 bases removed from V and 4 bases from J, the gap between germline ends came to 16 bases. This CDR3 spans 16 amino acids. Germline V gene lookup returns CDR1 KGHSH and CDR2 LQKENI. Written as DNA, the CDR3 is TGTGCCAGCTCACCGAGATATACTAGGGAATACAATGAGCAGTTCTTC. Residues: CASSPRYTREYNEQFF.

This clone showed up just once. The rearrangement joins TRBV7-2 to TRBJ1-6, with 10 bases aligning to TRBD1. This CDR3 has 16 residues. Germline trimming cut 6 bases from V and 7 bases from J; bases unmatched to any gene: 9. Germline CDR1 is SGHTA and CDR2 is FQGNSA. CDR3 residues: CASRSGTGARNSPLHF. The CDR3 coding sequence is TGTGCCAGCAGATCCGGGACAGGGGCCAGAAATTCACCCCTCCACTTT.

The chain couples TRBV5-1 to TRBJ2-1; D may be TRBD2 (5 bases). V lost 0 bases to trimming and J lost 12 bases, with 13 bases between them. Germline CDR1 reads SGHRS; CDR2 reads YFSETQ. There are 13 residues in the CDR3. Here the CDR3 DNA reads TGCGCCAGCAGCTTGGGAGGGCCCTGGGGGCAGTTCTTC. Protein product: CASSLGGPWGQFF.

This chain joins TRBV5-1 and TRBJ2-1; no reliable D call. Germline values: CDR1 SGHRS, CDR2 YFSETQ. The CDR3 is 13 amino acids. V was clipped by 4 bases and J by 9 bases, with 14 bases between them. The DNA for the CDR3 is TGCGCCAGCAGCCCCCTTGTTGGCAGTGAGCAGTTCTTC. Its protein is CASSPLVGSEQFF.

The rearrangement joins TRBV19 to TRBJ1-2; tentative D call: TRBD1 (5 bases). From germline, CDR1 is LNHDA and CDR2 SQIVND (reference sequence). Deletions cut 7 bases from V and 0 bases from J, with 15 bases between. This CDR3 comprises 15 residues. This CDR3 reads CASTGSGGANYGYTF. The CDR3 DNA is TGTGCCAGTACCGGCAGCGGGGGGGCTAACTATGGCTACACCTTC.

This chain links TRBV5-8 with TRBJ2-7, with 7 bases fitting TRBD1. J lost 2 bases, V lost 4 bases, and 3 bases had no gene match. The CDR3 consists of 13 residues. Germline CDR1 SGHTS, CDR2 YDEGEE. The CDR3 here is CASSRTGPYEQYF. The DNA of the CDR3 is TGTGCCAGCAGCCGGACAGGCCCCTACGAGCAGTACTTC. The entire variable domain, with the rest obtained from reference TRBV5-8 and TRBJ2-7, is as follows: EAGVTQSPTHLIKTRGQQATLRCSPISGHTSVYWYQQALGLGLQFLLWYDEGEERNRGNFPPRFSGRQFPNYSSELNVNALELEDSALYLCASSRTGPYEQYFGPGTRLTVT.

The V and J genes are TRBV6-9 and TRBJ2-5; TRBD1 agrees at 9 bases. The CDR3 sequence is 14 residues long. The germline V gene encodes CDR1 MNHGY and CDR2 SVAAGI. J lost 5 bases, V lost 3 bases, and 4 bases had no gene match. DNA of the CDR3: TGTGCCAGCAGTTACCGGGACAGGGAGGAGACCCAGTACTTC. This encodes CASSYRDREETQYF.

The rearrangement uses TRBV7-8 and TRBJ2-6; 8 bases are shared with TRBD1. CDR1 is SGHVS, CDR2 FQNEAQ, per germline. CDR3 length: 17 residues. Unmatched junction bases numbered 6, after V lost 5 bases and J lost 0 bases. In DNA form, the CDR3 reads TGTGCCAGCAGCCGGACAGGGATCGCCTCTGGGGCCAACGTCCTGACTTTC. Translation gives CASSRTGIASGANVLTF.

The chain recombines TRBV7-9 with TRBJ1-2; the match to TRBD1 covers 8 bases. V gave up 0 bases and J gave up 1 base; unmatched junction bases: 4. Looked up from germline, CDR1 is SEHNR and CDR2 is FQNEAQ (reference sequence). The CDR3 totals 16 residues. CDR3: CASSLAGTGGNYGYTF. The CDR3, as DNA: TGTGCCAGCAGCTTAGCGGGAACAGGGGGTAACTATGGCTACACCTTC.

J is TRBJ1-5 and V is TRBV6-1; TRBD1 might be the D (5 bases). Germline values: CDR1 MNHNS, CDR2 SASEGT. V was shortened by 5 bases and J by 6 bases, with 11 bases between the two germline ends. CDR3 length: 13 amino acids. The CDR3 DNA follows: TGTGCCAGCAGTAGTCAGGGTCCTCAGCCCCAGCATTTT. This gives the protein CASSSQGPQPQHF.

This clone was counted once. The CDR3 is CASRTQGFADTQYF. The CDR3 DNA sequence: TGTGCCAGCAGAACACAGGGATTCGCAGATACGCAGTATTTT. The chain combines TRBV6-5 with TRBJ2-3, with D tentatively TRBD1 (6 bases). Germline V CDR1 and CDR2: MNHEY, SVGAGI. The length of the CDR3 is 14 residues. Deletions cut 6 bases from V and 4 bases from J, with 14 bases between.

The rearrangement joins TRBV28 to TRBJ2-7; TRBD2 aligns across 8 bases. Per the germline V gene, CDR1 is MDHEN and CDR2 is SYDVKM. The CDR3 is 14 amino acids. The CDR3 sequence: CANSPRGLVYEQYF. The DNA for the CDR3 is TGTGCTAACTCACCCCGGGGACTAGTATACGAGCAGTACTTC.

This chain uses TRBV10-3 with TRBJ2-7, with no clear D. This CDR3 comprises 14 residues. Germline CDR1 ENHRY, CDR2 SYGVKD. Trimming pared 4 bases from V and 0 bases from J, leaving 10 bases between. CDR3: CAISVRVSSYEQYF. In nucleotides, the CDR3 is TGTGCCATCAGTGTCCGGGTTAGCTCCTACGAGCAGTACTTC.

CDR3 coding DNA: TGTGCCAGTAGTATAGGGCCACAGGGGGACTATGGCTACACCTTC. Its protein is CASSIGPQGDYGYTF. This chain uses TRBV19 with TRBJ1-2; 8 nucleotides agree with TRBD1. V shed 1 base and J 3 bases; nucleotides not matched to a gene: 4. The length of the CDR3 is 15 residues. CDR1 and CDR2 from the germline V gene are LNHDA and SQIVND (reference sequence).

This clone was detected only a few times. The chain is built from TRBV29-1 and TRBJ1-1; perhaps TRBD1 as D (6 bases). CDR1 SQVTM and CDR2 ANQGSEA come from the germline V gene. The V gene lost 7 bases and the J gene lost 1 base, with 13 bases spanning the gap. CDR3 size: 13 residues. CDR3 nucleotides: TGCAGCGCCGCTACGGGACAGAACACTGAAGCTTTCTTT. Encoded protein: CSAATGQNTEAFF.

The chain joins TRBV9 to TRBJ2-1; a weak D match, TRBD1 (6 bases). The CDR3 consists of 15 residues. Trimming took 3 bases from V and 0 from J, leaving 10 bases between them. The germline CDR1 and CDR2 sequences are SGDLS and YYNGEE. The CDR3 DNA sequence: TGTGCCAGCAGCGCACAGGGTGACTCCTACAATGAGCAGTTCTTC. This codes for CASSAQGDSYNEQFF.